Included here is one T cell receptor (beta chain) sequence, with context. The antigen is unknown. Repertoires were generated with immunoSEQ multiplex PCR, while TCRdb's copy carries only in-frame clones and drops some. In the table there are about 32,000 clones, approximately 88% of which are singletons. V was pared by 5 bases and J by 5 bases, with 18 bases between. This CDR3 spans 15 amino acids. Germline values: CDR1 SGHTA, CDR2 FQGNSA. Samples were taken several times over chemoradiotherapy. The data were taken from a study of chemoradiotherapy in HPV16-positive cancers. Study overall: Candidate HPV-specific clones and shared TCR motifs came from a couple of HPV16-positive patients.

Findings of the study overall: Candidate HPV-specific clones and E7-related TCR motifs grew in tumor during treatment.

The sample consisted of blood, taken from a patient who underwent chemoradiotherapy. The chain uses TRBV7-2 and TRBJ2-5; no definite D call. This receptor was identified in a human donor with HPV-associated anogenital cancer. The CDR3 reads CASSPRISVVETQYF. The CDR3 DNA is TGTGCCAGCAGCCCCCGAATATCGGTTGTCGAGACCCAGTACTTC.